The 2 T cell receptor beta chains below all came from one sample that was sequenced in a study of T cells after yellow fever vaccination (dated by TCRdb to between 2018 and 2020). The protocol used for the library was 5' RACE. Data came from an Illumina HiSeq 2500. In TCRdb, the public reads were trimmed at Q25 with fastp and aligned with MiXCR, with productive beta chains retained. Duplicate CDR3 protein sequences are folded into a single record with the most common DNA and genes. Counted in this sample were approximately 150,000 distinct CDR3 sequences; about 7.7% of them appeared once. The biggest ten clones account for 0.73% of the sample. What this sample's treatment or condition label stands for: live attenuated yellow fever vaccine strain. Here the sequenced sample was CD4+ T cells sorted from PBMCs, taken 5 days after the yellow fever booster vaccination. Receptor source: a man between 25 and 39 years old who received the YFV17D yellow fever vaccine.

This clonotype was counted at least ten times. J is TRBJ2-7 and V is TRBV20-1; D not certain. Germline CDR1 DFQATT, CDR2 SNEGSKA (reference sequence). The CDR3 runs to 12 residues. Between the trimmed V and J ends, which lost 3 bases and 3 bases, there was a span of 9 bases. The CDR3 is CSARNHLYEQYF. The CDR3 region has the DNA TGCAGTGCTAGGAACCATCTCTACGAGCAGTACTTC.

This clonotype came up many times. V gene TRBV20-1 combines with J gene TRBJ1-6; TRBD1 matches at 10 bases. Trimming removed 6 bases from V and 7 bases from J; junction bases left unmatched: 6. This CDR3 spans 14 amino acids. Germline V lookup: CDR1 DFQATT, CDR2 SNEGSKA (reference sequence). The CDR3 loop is CSAPWDRGNSPLHF. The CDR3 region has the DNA TGCAGTGCCCCTTGGGACAGGGGAAATTCACCCCTCCACTTT.